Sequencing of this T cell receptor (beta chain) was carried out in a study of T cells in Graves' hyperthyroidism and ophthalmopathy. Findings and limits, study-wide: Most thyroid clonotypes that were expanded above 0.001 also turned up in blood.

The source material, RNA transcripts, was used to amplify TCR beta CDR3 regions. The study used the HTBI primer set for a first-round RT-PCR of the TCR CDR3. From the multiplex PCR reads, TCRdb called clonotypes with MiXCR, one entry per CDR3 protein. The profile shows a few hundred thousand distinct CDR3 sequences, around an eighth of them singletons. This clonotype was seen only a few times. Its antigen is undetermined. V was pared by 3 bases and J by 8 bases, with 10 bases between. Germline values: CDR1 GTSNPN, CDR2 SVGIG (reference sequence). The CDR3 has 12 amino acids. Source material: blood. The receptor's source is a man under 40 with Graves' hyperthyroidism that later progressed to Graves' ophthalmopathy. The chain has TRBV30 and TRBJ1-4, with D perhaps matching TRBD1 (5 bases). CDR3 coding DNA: TGTGCCTGGAGCTTAAACAGGGAAAAACTGTTTTTT. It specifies CAWSLNREKLFF.